This record covers a single T cell receptor (beta chain). Self-reported history from a screening survey and questionnaire set each donor's cohort. The CDR3 is 11 residues long. V was shortened by 6 bases and J by 10 bases, with 15 bases between the two germline ends. Germline V gene lookup returns CDR1 SQVTM and CDR2 ANQGSEA. In the original analysis: Estimates of nucleated cell counts were drawn from the amplification of reference gene primers. Clones were read by immunoSEQ multiplex PCR, and TCRdb kept only the in-frame ones, dropping some. That table gives V, J and clone size, and the DNA gave D and trimming. This table has over 200,000 clones, approximately 84% appearing once. This entry belongs to a study of blood T cell repertoires in COVID-19. The wider study: The origin of the acute and convalescent COVID-19 samples was the United States, Italy and Spain.

The sample consisted of PBMCs or T cells enriched from blood (not recorded which). The rearrangement uses TRBV29-1 and TRBJ1-1, with D possibly being TRBD1 (5 bases). The receptor comes from a man aged 40-49 years who had recovered from COVID-19. The CDR3 loop reads CSVRQPPGAFF. The CDR3, as DNA: TGCAGCGTAAGACAGCCCCCTGGAGCTTTCTTT.